The clone carrying this T cell receptor beta chain has a count of ten or more. What it binds is not known. This entry is derived from a study of CD8+CD57+ T cells in acquired aplastic anemia. Study overall: Sorted CD4+ and CD8+ cells yielded around 3.3 ug of DNA on average. Notes on the study in general: Significance was not reached for CD8+ Simpson's diversity between patients and controls. Patients and controls turned out to have twenty-nine CD8+ CDR3 sequences in common.

TCR beta VDJ combinations and CDR3 sequences were profiled from genomic DNA. TCRdb analysed the reads with MiXCR anew, one entry per CDR3 protein. The sample carries approximately 57,000 distinct CDR3 sequences, approximately 54% recorded once. Only patients with CD8+CD57+ cell expansion on flow cytometry were chosen for sequencing. In all patients, the disease was severe acquired aplastic anemia. The sample consisted of sorted CD4+, CD8+, or CD8+CD57+ T cells (not recorded which) from PBMCs. The TCR sequence derives from a human donor with aplastic anemia.

In nucleotides, the CDR3 is TGTGCCAGCAGCCCCCTAGCCACAGGCGTTGGAAACACCATATATTTT. It codes for CASSPLATGVGNTIYF. The gene calls are TRBV7-9 and TRBJ1-3, with a tentative D call TRBD1 (5 bases). The CDR3 runs to 16 residues. Trimming removed 5 bases from V and 3 bases from J, with 17 bases in between. Germline CDR1 SEHNR, CDR2 FQNEAQ (reference sequence).